Below are 5 T cell receptor beta chains sequenced from a single sample in a study of T cell responses to AZD1222 COVID-19 vaccine. Sequencing used immunoSEQ multiplex PCR; TCRdb keeps in-frame clones, though not all of them. The sample holds some 250,000 clones, around 93% seen once. This material consisted of peripheral blood, taken 28 days after the second AZD1222 dose. These receptors came from an adult who received the AZD1222 COVID-19 vaccine.

The V and J genes are TRBV18 and TRBJ2-1; TRBD2 matches 10 bases. Germline CDR1 KGHSH, CDR2 LQKENI. The CDR3 runs 16 residues. With 0 bases clipped from V and 9 bases from J, the junction kept 8 bases outside the gene matches. Written as DNA, the CDR3 is TGTGCCAGCTCACCACCCGGGACTAGCGTTAGTAGTGAGCAGTTCTTC. The encoded protein is CASSPPGTSVSSEQFF.

The V call is TRBV29-1, the J call TRBJ2-7; D perhaps matches TRBD1 (6 bases). The CDR3 is 15 amino acids. Germline lookup yields CDR1 SQVTM and CDR2 ANQGSEA. V lost 6 bases and J 0 bases, leaving 18 bases between the germline ends. The CDR3 reads CSVYRTGQNSYEQYF. CDR3 DNA sequence: TGCAGCGTCTATCGCACGGGACAAAACTCCTACGAGCAGTACTTC.

The rearrangement links TRBV28 to TRBJ2-5, with D perhaps TRBD2 (5 bases). This CDR3 comprises 14 residues. The V end was cut by 5 bases, the J end by 0 bases, with 10 bases between. Germline loops: CDR1 MDHEN, CDR2 SYDVKM. CDR3 sequence reads: CASSPMDYQETQYF. CDR3 sequence (DNA): TGTGCCAGCAGTCCTATGGACTACCAAGAGACCCAGTACTTC.

The CDR3 reads CASSYSVQGARMGYTF. The CDR3 bases are TGTGCCAGCAGTTACTCGGTGCAGGGTGCAAGGATGGGCTACACCTTC. V gene TRBV6-5 combines with J gene TRBJ1-2; D is possibly TRBD1 (5 bases). CDR1 MNHEY and CDR2 SVGAGI come from the germline V gene. This CDR3 is 16 amino acids long. Trimming left V 0 bases short and J 8 bases short, with 19 bases between.

The chain carries TRBV28 and TRBJ1-2, with TRBD1 identical over 10 bases. Trimming at V came to 5 bases and at J to 4 bases, leaving 4 bases not matched to a gene. The germline V gene encodes CDR1 MDHEN and CDR2 SYDVKM. The CDR3 length is 14 residues. The CDR3 is CASSLTGGFYGYTF. The CDR3 coding sequence is TGTGCCAGCAGTCTGACAGGGGGCTTCTATGGCTACACCTTC.